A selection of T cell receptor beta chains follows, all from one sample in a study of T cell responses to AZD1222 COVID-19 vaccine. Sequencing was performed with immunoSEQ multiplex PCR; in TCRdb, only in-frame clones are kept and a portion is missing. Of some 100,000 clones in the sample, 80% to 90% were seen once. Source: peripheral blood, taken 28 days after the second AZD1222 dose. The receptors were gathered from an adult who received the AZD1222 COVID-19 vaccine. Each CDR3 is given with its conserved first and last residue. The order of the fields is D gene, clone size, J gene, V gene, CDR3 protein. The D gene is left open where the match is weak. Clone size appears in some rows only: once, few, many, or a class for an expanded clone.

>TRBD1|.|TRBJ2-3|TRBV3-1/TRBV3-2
CASSRSLTGGRTDTQYF
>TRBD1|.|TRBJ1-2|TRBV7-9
CASSLARQGLQGYGYTF
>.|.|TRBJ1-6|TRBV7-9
CASSVSQGHSPLHF
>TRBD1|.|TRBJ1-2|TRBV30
CAWSLPGQGLYGYTF
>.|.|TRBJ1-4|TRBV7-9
CASSLGRATNEKLFF
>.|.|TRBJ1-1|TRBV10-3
CAITEQANTEAFF
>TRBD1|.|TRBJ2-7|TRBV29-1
CSVARDRAYEQYF
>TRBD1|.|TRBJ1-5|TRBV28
CASSSGQGEGNQPQHF
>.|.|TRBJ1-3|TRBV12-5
CASGSGLRGVTGNTIYF
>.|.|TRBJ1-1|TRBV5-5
CASSLNSWDTEAFF
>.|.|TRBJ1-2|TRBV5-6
CASSLEGYGYTF
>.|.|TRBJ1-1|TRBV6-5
CASSTRTALNTEAFF
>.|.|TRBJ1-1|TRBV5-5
CASSLWGMNTEAFF
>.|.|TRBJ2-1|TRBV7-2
CASSSKVLDGYSSYNEQFF
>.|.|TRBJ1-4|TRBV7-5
CARSAWWGEVHLPPEKLFF
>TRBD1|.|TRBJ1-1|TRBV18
CASSPGQGNTEAFF
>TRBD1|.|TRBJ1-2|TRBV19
CASSLRTGADYGYTF
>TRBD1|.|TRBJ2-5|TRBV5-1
CASTGGQVQETQYF
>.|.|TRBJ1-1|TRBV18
CASSTRDTEAFF
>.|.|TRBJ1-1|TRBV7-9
CASSRAMNTEAFF
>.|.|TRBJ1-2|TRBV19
CASSINTVNYGYTF
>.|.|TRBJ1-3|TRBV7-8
CASSPRAGDRGIPIYF
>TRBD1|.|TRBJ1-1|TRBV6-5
CASSYRRDRAFF
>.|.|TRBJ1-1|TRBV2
CASSTSGNTEAFF
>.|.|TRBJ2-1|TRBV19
CASSIRGVAYNEQFF
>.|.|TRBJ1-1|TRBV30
CAWGGSGPQAFF
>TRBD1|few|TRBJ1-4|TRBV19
CASSSGQGVPNEKLFF
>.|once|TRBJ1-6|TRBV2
CASSDSYNSPLHF